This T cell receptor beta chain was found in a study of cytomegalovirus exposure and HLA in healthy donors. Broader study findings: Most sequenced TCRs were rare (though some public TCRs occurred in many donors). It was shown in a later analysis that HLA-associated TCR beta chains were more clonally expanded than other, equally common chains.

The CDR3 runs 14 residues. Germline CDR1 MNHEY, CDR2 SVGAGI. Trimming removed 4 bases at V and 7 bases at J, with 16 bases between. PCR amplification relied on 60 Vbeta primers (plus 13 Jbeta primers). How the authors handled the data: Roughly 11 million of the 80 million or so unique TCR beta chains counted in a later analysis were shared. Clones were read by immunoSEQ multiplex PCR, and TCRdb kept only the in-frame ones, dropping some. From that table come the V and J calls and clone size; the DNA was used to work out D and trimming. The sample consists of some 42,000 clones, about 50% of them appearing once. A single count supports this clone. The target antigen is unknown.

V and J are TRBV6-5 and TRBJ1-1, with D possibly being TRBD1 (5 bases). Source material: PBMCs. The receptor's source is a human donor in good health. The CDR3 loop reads CASSWQGLNFEAFF. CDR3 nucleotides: TGTGCCAGCAGTTGGCAGGGCTTGAATTTTGAAGCTTTCTTT.